Shown below are 5 T cell receptor beta chains from a single sample sequenced in a study of blood T cell repertoires in COVID-19. Using immunoSEQ multiplex PCR, the repertoire was profiled, and TCRdb retains in-frame clones only, with some absent. The sample lists about 320,000 clones, 87% seen once, with around 10% in the top ten. The sequenced material came from PBMCs or T cells enriched from blood (not recorded which). All receptors derive from a woman under 30 who had recovered from COVID-19.

The chain has TRBV9 and TRBJ1-4, with 10 bases lining up with TRBD1. The CDR3 length is 16 residues. Germline CDR1 is SGDLS and CDR2 is YYNGEE. V gave up 2 bases and J gave up 2 bases; unmatched junction bases: 3. The CDR3 loop is CASSVRQGATNEKLFF. CDR3 bases: TGTGCCAGCAGCGTCAGACAGGGGGCGACTAATGAAAAACTGTTTTTT.

The chain links TRBV5-1 to TRBJ2-5; 10 nucleotides align to TRBD1. The CDR3 loop spans 15 amino acids. Germline V gene data show CDR1 as SGHRS and CDR2 as YFSETQ. With V trimmed by 4 bases and J by 1 base, 4 bases remained unmatched. The CDR3 is CASSEGQGIQETQYF. For the CDR3, the DNA is TGCGCCAGCAGCGAGGGACAGGGGATCCAAGAGACCCAGTACTTC.

V usage is TRBV6-5 and J usage is TRBJ1-6; D unclear. CDR1 is MNHEY, CDR2 SVGAGI, per germline. The CDR3 runs to 16 residues. The V end lost 2 bases, the J end lost 0 bases, and 8 bases lay between the germline ends. CDR3 amino acids: CASSYLSSSYNSPLHF. The CDR3 coding sequence is TGTGCCAGCAGTTACCTGTCGAGCTCCTATAATTCACCCCTCCACTTT.

V usage is TRBV6-5 and J usage is TRBJ2-7, with D perhaps TRBD2 (5 bases). The CDR3 loop spans 16 amino acids. The germline V and J ends were trimmed by 4 bases and 3 bases, with 19 bases remaining between them. Germline loops: CDR1 MNHEY, CDR2 SVGAGI. In nucleotides, the CDR3 is TGTGCCAGCAGTTCTCCTCGGACGGGAAGATACTACGAGCAGTACTTC. Translation gives CASSSPRTGRYYEQYF.

The rearrangement uses TRBV3-1 (or the pseudogene TRBV3-2) and TRBJ2-1, with 12 bases lining up with TRBD2. Trimming removed 6 bases from V and 8 bases from J; junction bases left unmatched: 17. This CDR3 is built from 18 residues. Germline V gene lookup returns CDR1 LGHDT and CDR2 YNNKEL (reference sequence). The chain's CDR3 is CASRPNYPSGRALYEQFF. Written as DNA, the CDR3 is TGTGCCAGCAGGCCCAATTACCCTAGCGGGAGGGCCTTGTATGAGCAGTTCTTC.